This TCR beta chain comes out of a study of T cells expressing NK-cell markers. Study outcomes and limitations: More than five of the donors carried dominant NKG2C+ clonotypes that took up roughly 1.0-8% of their CD8+ T cells. Several donors likewise had their CD3+CD56-NKG2C+ fraction led by these clonotypes.

This CDR3 region has 14 residues. The germline CDR1 and CDR2 sequences are SGHTA and FQGNSA. What made the TCR beta cDNA was 5'RACE template switching with UMIs. TCRdb re-called the 5' RACE reads and catalogs CDR3 proteins one per entry, DNA excluded. The table gives a few hundred thousand distinct CDR3 sequences; the top ten clones make up around 4.9% of it. To note about this clonotype: Its antigen remains unidentified.

Sequenced sample: blood T cells: a sorted CD56 or NKG2C T cell subset, CD4+ or CD8+ T cells, or bulk PBMC T cells (not recorded which). V usage is TRBV7-2 and J usage is TRBJ2-3; with no DNA, the TCRdb D assignment of TRBD1 cannot be verified. The TCR was taken from a man aged 18-75 years in good health. The CDR3 loop is CASSRDPRSDTQYF. Drawing the rest from reference TRBV7-2 and TRBJ2-3, the complete variable domain is GAGVSQSPSNKVTEKGKDVELRCDPISGHTALYWYRQSLGQGLEFLIYFQGNSAPDKSGLPSDRFSAERTGGSVSTLTIQRTQQEDSAVYLCASSRDPRSDTQYFGPGTRLTVL.